This passage covers 17 T cell receptor beta chains from one sample sequenced in a study of shared clonotypes between healthy human individuals. Method: immunoSEQ multiplex PCR; TCRdb's copy keeps in-frame clones and lacks some. The table has around 1.6 million clones, 95% to 99% seen once. The sample comprised naive CD4+ T cells sorted from blood. As to subset: CD45RA+ positively selected. All receptors derive from a young man in good health.

The chain has TRBV10-3 and TRBJ2-1; TRBD1 agrees at 9 bases. The CDR3 is made up of 15 amino acids. V lost 2 bases, J lost 6 bases, and 5 bases stayed unmatched. The germline gives CDR1 ENHRY, CDR2 SYGVKD. In DNA form, the CDR3 reads TGTGCCATCAGTGAGGGGGACAGGGATGTCAATGAGCAGTTCTTC. The encoded protein is CAISEGDRDVNEQFF.

The chain uses TRBV27 and TRBJ1-5; TRBD1 agrees at 7 bases. The CDR3 contains 15 residues. V lost 0 bases to trimming and J lost 10 bases; unmatched junction nucleotides: 9. Germline V gene data show CDR1 as MNHEY and CDR2 as SMNVEV (reference sequence). The CDR3 DNA is TGTGCCAGCAGTTTATCCCGGGACAGACAATTTCCCCAGCATTTT. This translates into CASSLSRDRQFPQHF.

The chain couples TRBV19 to TRBJ2-7, with 9 positions matching TRBD2. The CDR3 length is 12 residues. Germline CDR1 and CDR2: LNHDA and SQIVND (reference sequence). The trim removed 4 bases at V and 9 bases at J, leaving 4 bases unmatched. The CDR3 DNA is TGTGCCAGTAGTACCCTAGCGGGATTGCAGTACTTC. Its protein is CASSTLAGLQYF.

As concerns this clone: Other DNA sequences within the sample encode an identical CDR3. The genes are TRBV19 and TRBJ1-2, with unresolved D. This CDR3 region has 14 residues. Trimming removed 4 bases at V and 0 bases at J, with 9 bases between. From germline, CDR1 is LNHDA and CDR2 SQIVND (reference sequence). The CDR3 coding sequence is TGTGCCAGTAGTAGACGTGGAGCTAACTATGGCTACACCTTC. This encodes CASSRRGANYGYTF.

The chain links TRBV4-1 to TRBJ1-1, with a tentative D call TRBD1 (5 bases). The CDR3 has 15 residues. CDR1 is MGHRA and CDR2 is YSYEKL in the germline V gene. V lost 3 bases and J 3 bases, leaving 14 bases between the germline ends. CDR3 loop: CASSQWGTGDTEAFF. CDR3 nucleotide sequence: TGCGCCAGCAGCCAGTGGGGAACAGGCGACACTGAAGCTTTCTTT.

V usage is TRBV5-4 and J usage is TRBJ2-7, with 7 bases aligning to TRBD1. J gave up 6 bases and V 4 bases, and 13 bases lay outside the gene matches. Germline V lookup: CDR1 SGHNT, CDR2 YYREEE (reference sequence). CDR3 length equals 15 residues. CDR3 sequence (DNA): TGTGCCAGCAGCACCCGACAGGGACCCCTTGGCGAGCAGTACTTC. Its translation: CASSTRQGPLGEQYF.

The J gene is TRBJ1-1, the V gene TRBV4-1; D gene ambiguous. Looked up from germline, CDR1 is MGHRA and CDR2 is YSYEKL. Trimming took off 5 bases at V and 1 base at J, with 11 bases between the two ends. CDR3 size: 14 residues. Written as DNA, the CDR3 is TGCGCCAGCAGCTTTCGGGCCCCGAACACTGAAGCTTTCTTT. It is translated as CASSFRAPNTEAFF.

The V and J genes are TRBV4-3 and TRBJ2-5, with 8 bases lining up with TRBD2. J lost 4 bases, V lost 4 bases, and 11 bases had no gene match. The CDR3 loop spans 16 amino acids. Germline V gene sequence: CDR1 LGHNA, CDR2 YSLEER. The CDR3 coding sequence is TGCGCCAGCAGCCTGGGGGGACTAGAGGGTCCAGAGACCCAGTACTTC. Its translation: CASSLGGLEGPETQYF.

The J gene is TRBJ1-1, the V gene TRBV28; perhaps TRBD1 as D (5 bases). The CDR3 has 15 residues. Germline CDR1 and CDR2: MDHEN and SYDVKM. The V gene lost 8 bases and the J gene lost 4 bases, with 20 bases spanning the gap. CDR3 DNA: TGTGCCAGCGCCTCAGCAGGGTCGGGTGGCACTGAAGCTTTCTTT. Its protein is CASASAGSGGTEAFF. Supplemented by reference TRBV28 and TRBJ1-1, the full variable domain reads DVKVTQSSRYLVKRTGEKVFLECVQDMDHENMFWYRQDPGLGLRLIYFSYDVKMKEKGDIPEGYSVSREKKERFSLILESASTNQTSMYLCASASAGSGGTEAFFGQGTRLTVV.

The CDR3 loop reads CASLIRGQSSGANTGELFF. The CDR3 bases are TGTGCCAGCCTTATACGGGGACAGTCTAGCGGAGCGAACACCGGGGAGCTGTTTTTT. This chain links TRBV6-4 with TRBJ2-2, with D possibly called TRBD1 or TRBD2 (7 bases each). This CDR3 spans 19 amino acids. Trimming stripped 8 bases from V and 0 bases from J, with 25 bases between. Looked up from germline, CDR1 is MRHNA and CDR2 is SNTAGT.

This chain connects TRBV25-1 to TRBJ1-1, with 7 nucleotides matching TRBD1. J gave up 1 base and V 7 bases, and 6 bases lay outside the gene matches. Per the germline V gene, CDR1 is MGHDK and CDR2 is SYGVNS. The CDR3 is 14 residues long. The CDR3 DNA sequence: TGTGCCAGCATTGCAGGGGGTCGGAACACTGAAGCTTTCTTT. Translated, it gives CASIAGGRNTEAFF.

The chain recombines TRBV6-1 with TRBJ2-1, with a possible D match to TRBD2 (5 bases). CDR3 size: 14 residues. The V end lost 5 bases, the J end lost 3 bases, and 11 bases lay between the germline ends. In germline, CDR1 is MNHNS, CDR2 SASEGT. The CDR3 spells CASSPRRSYNEQFF. The DNA of the CDR3 is TGTGCCAGCAGTCCCCGGAGGAGCTACAATGAGCAGTTCTTC.

This chain joins TRBV5-4 and TRBJ1-1; D possibly corresponds to TRBD1 (6 bases). Germline V gene data show CDR1 as SGHNT and CDR2 as YYREEE (reference sequence). Trimming pared 1 base from V and 5 bases from J, leaving 12 bases between. The CDR3 extends over 14 amino acids. CDR3 DNA: TGTGCCAGCAGCTTGCACAGGGCGGAGACTGAAGCTTTCTTT. As protein: CASSLHRAETEAFF.

The chain links TRBV10-3 to TRBJ2-2; D unresolved. CDR1 is ENHRY, CDR2 SYGVKD, per germline. The CDR3 runs 13 residues. Trimming cost V 4 bases and J 7 bases, with 10 bases left between them. This CDR3 reads CAISAPSRGELFF. In DNA, the CDR3 is TGTGCCATCAGTGCTCCCTCTCGCGGGGAGCTGTTTTTT.

This clone was found once. The chain uses TRBV5-1 and TRBJ2-1; maybe TRBD1 (5 bases). Looked up from germline, CDR1 is SGHRS and CDR2 is YFSETQ. The CDR3 runs to 16 residues. The germline V and J ends were trimmed by 0 bases and 4 bases, with 14 bases remaining between them. The CDR3 DNA sequence: TGCGCCAGCAGCTTGGGAGACAGTGGTGGGTACAATGAGCAGTTCTTC. This translates into CASSLGDSGGYNEQFF. Combining the CDR3 with reference TRBV5-1 and TRBJ2-1 gives the whole variable domain KAGVTQTPRYLIKTRGQQVTLSCSPISGHRSVSWYQQTPGQGLQFLFEYFSETQRNKGNFPGRFSGRQFSNSRSEMNVSTLELGDSALYLCASSLGDSGGYNEQFFGPGTRLTVL.

The chain recombines TRBV19 with TRBJ2-1; D remains unclear. The CDR3 is made up of 15 amino acids. Deletions cut 7 bases from V and 0 bases from J, with 13 bases between. Germline lookup yields CDR1 LNHDA and CDR2 SQIVND (reference sequence). Here the CDR3 reads CASTPDTSSYNEQFF. The CDR3 DNA reads TGTGCCAGTACACCCGATACCAGCTCCTACAATGAGCAGTTCTTC.

V gene TRBV27 combines with J gene TRBJ2-6, with 7 bases fitting TRBD2. V gave up 4 bases and J gave up 0 bases; unmatched junction bases: 6. The CDR3 has 17 amino acids. Germline values: CDR1 MNHEY, CDR2 SMNVEV (reference sequence). The DNA for the CDR3 is TGTGCCAGCAGTTCCCCTAGCGGACCCTCTGGGGCCAACGTCCTGACTTTC. This translates into CASSSPSGPSGANVLTF.